This T cell receptor beta chain is from a study of control samples from healthy donors and cancer patients. There are 16 residues in the CDR3. Germline CDR1 reads SGHVS; CDR2 reads FNYEAQ. Between the trimmed V and J ends, which lost 1 base and 1 base, there was a span of 11 bases. Clones were sequenced by immunoSEQ multiplex PCR, and TCRdb holds only the in-frame ones, with some missing. The table has some 95,000 clones, about four fifths seen once. The rearrangement links TRBV7-6 to TRBJ2-1, with D unresolved. Sequenced material: blood. This receptor was obtained from a woman aged 30 to 39 in good health. CDR3 in DNA: TGTGCCAGCAGCTTAGATTACAGTCAATCCTACAATGAGCAGTTCTTC. This encodes CASSLDYSQSYNEQFF.